Each of the 21 T cell receptor beta chains below was sequenced from the same sample in a study of blood T cells in healthy people across ages. The use of a sample-barcoded 5' primer and a J-beta primer mix characterized a second PCR of roughly 7 to 11 cycles. MiXCR, run by TCRdb on the 5' RACE reads, gives a single entry per CDR3 protein. The data show approximately 1.5 million distinct CDR3 sequences, with 40% to 45% seen just once and about 4.1% held by the top ten. Material: blood. The receptors were gathered from a woman aged 18-29 years in good health.

The rearrangement links TRBV29-1 to TRBJ2-1; 7 positions match TRBD2. Germline values: CDR1 SQVTM, CDR2 ANQGSEA. The CDR3 spans 15 residues. With 6 bases clipped from V and 2 bases from J, the junction kept 10 bases outside the gene matches. The CDR3 DNA is TGCAGCGTCCCCTTAGTGGCGGGGGCCTACAATGAGCAGTTCTTC. This codes for CSVPLVAGAYNEQFF.

The table lists this clonotype with a few counts. The chain is built from TRBV7-9 and TRBJ1-2; 7 bases fit TRBD1. This CDR3 has 14 amino acids. Trimming took 3 bases from V and 3 from J; bases not matched to a gene: 4. Germline lookup yields CDR1 SEHNR and CDR2 FQNEAQ (reference sequence). As DNA, the CDR3 is TGTGCCAGCAGCTTTGGGGACAGCCACTATGGCTACACCTTC. As protein: CASSFGDSHYGYTF.

The V call is TRBV2, the J call TRBJ1-2; D is undetermined. The germline CDR1 and CDR2 sequences are SNHLY and FYNNEI. This CDR3 is 13 amino acids long. The germline V and J ends were trimmed by 1 base and 4 bases, with 7 bases remaining between them. The DNA for the CDR3 is TGTGCCAGCAGTGAAGTAGTCCTCTATGGCTACACCTTC. Translation: CASSEVVLYGYTF. The full variable domain, completed using reference TRBV2 and TRBJ1-2, is EPEVTQTPSHQVTQMGQEVILRCVPISNHLYFYWYRQILGQKVEFLVSFYNNEISEKSEIFDDQFSVERPDGSNFTLKIRSTKLEDSAMYFCASSEVVLYGYTFGSGTRLTVV.

The chain recombines TRBV20-1 with TRBJ1-2; the D gene is possibly TRBD1 (5 bases). With 3 bases removed from V and 4 bases from J, the gap between germline ends came to 15 bases. The CDR3 extends over 14 amino acids. The germline V gene encodes CDR1 DFQATT and CDR2 SNEGSKA (reference sequence). The CDR3 region has the DNA TGCAGTGCTAGTCGTCCATTCGGGGGCTATGGCTACACCTTC. The encoded protein is CSASRPFGGYGYTF.

The genes are TRBV6-4 and TRBJ1-1, with 7 nucleotides matching TRBD1. The CDR3 contains 14 residues. Germline V gene sequence: CDR1 MRHNA, CDR2 SNTAGT. The junction had 7 bases not matched to a gene; V was cut back by 4 bases and J by 5 bases. The CDR3, as DNA: TGTGCCAGCAGTGCCCATGACAGGGCTACTGAAGCTTTCTTT. Protein: CASSAHDRATEAFF.

This rearrangement joins TRBV7-8 to TRBJ2-7; D possibly corresponds to TRBD2 (6 bases). The CDR3 is 16 residues long. The germline gives CDR1 SGHVS, CDR2 FQNEAQ. V lost 1 base and J lost 0, with 13 bases in between. This CDR3 is CASSLGTGATSYEQYF. In DNA form, the CDR3 reads TGTGCCAGCAGCTTAGGGACGGGAGCGACCTCCTACGAGCAGTACTTC.

In the case of this clonotype: A read error may explain this, as a much larger clone is one base away. The rearrangement joins TRBV3-1 to TRBJ2-2; D is perhaps TRBD2 (5 bases). The CDR3 is 15 amino acids. Germline-derived CDR1 and CDR2 are LGHDT and YNNKEL (reference sequence). V gave up 4 bases and J gave up 8 bases, with 17 bases separating them. The CDR3, as DNA: TGTGCCAGCAGCCCCTCCTCGGACTTAGGAGGGGAGCTGTTTTTT. Encoded protein: CASSPSSDLGGELFF.

With respect to this clonotype: With a much larger clone just one base away, this may be a read error. The chain is built from TRBV12-3 or TRBV12-4 and TRBJ1-4; TRBD1 matches at 7 bases. The CDR3 extends over 15 amino acids. The CDR3 protein is CAGSLGTATNEKLFF. CDR3 nucleotides: TGTGCCGGCAGTTTAGGGACAGCAACTAATGAAAAACTGTTTTTT.

In this sample, this clonotype turned up a few times. The chain carries TRBV6-2 or TRBV6-3 and TRBJ2-1, with 11 positions matching TRBD1. Germline CDR1 and CDR2: MNHEY and SVGEGT. The CDR3 has 14 amino acids. V dropped 10 bases and J dropped 7; count of bases not matched to a gene: 9. In DNA form, the CDR3 reads TGTGCCACCAGGGACAGGGGGAAACAGAATGAGCAGTTCTTC. Translation: CATRDRGKQNEQFF.

This clonotype has at least ten counts. This chain links TRBV28 with TRBJ2-6; no definite D call. With 5 bases removed from V and 0 bases from J, the gap between germline ends came to 11 bases. This CDR3 spans 16 amino acids. Germline V gene lookup returns CDR1 MDHEN and CDR2 SYDVKM. The CDR3 sequence: CASSRMEISGANVLTF. CDR3 in DNA: TGTGCCAGCAGTAGGATGGAGATCTCTGGGGCCAACGTCCTGACTTTC.

This clonotype came up a few times. The V gene is TRBV20-1, the J gene TRBJ2-3; 9 bases map to TRBD1. In germline, CDR1 is DFQATT, CDR2 SNEGSKA (reference sequence). With V trimmed by 7 bases and J by 7 bases, 12 bases remained unmatched. The CDR3 has 14 residues. The CDR3 coding sequence is TGCAGTGTCAGCTGGACAGGGGTACCCTATACGCAGTATTTT. This translates into CSVSWTGVPYTQYF.

The chain links TRBV5-1 to TRBJ2-3; a possible D gene is TRBD1 (6 bases). Trimming removed 4 bases at V and 4 bases at J, with 19 bases between. The CDR3 covers 16 residues. From germline, CDR1 is SGHRS and CDR2 YFSETQ. This chain's CDR3 is CASSLQGGGDADTQYF. The CDR3 coding sequence is TGCGCCAGCAGCCTACAGGGTGGAGGAGACGCAGATACGCAGTATTTT.

The chain has TRBV29-1 and TRBJ2-3; TRBD2 matches at 7 bases. Germline V lookup: CDR1 SQVTM, CDR2 ANQGSEA. The CDR3 has 14 amino acids. Losses at the gene ends were 7 bases for V and 4 bases for J; bases not matched to a gene: 11. The CDR3 protein is CSALGGSGPDTQYF. CDR3 bases: TGCAGCGCTCTCGGCGGGAGTGGCCCAGATACGCAGTATTTT.

The chain carries TRBV6-2 or TRBV6-3 and TRBJ2-1, with 8 bases aligning to TRBD2. CDR1 and CDR2 from the germline V gene are MNHEY and SVGEGT. V lost 6 bases and J lost 5; bases outside the gene matches: 12. This CDR3 region has 16 residues. CDR3 DNA sequence: TGTGCCAGCAGCTTAGCGGGGAAGTCCGTGGACAATGAGCAGTTCTTC. Translation: CASSLAGKSVDNEQFF.

The CDR3 DNA reads TGTGCCAGCAGCTTTATCACAGCTTACAATGAGCAGTTCTTC. Translating it yields CASSFITAYNEQFF. The V and J genes are TRBV7-9 and TRBJ2-1, with no clear D. The V gene's germline CDR1 is SEHNR and CDR2 FQNEAQ (reference sequence). With 3 bases removed from V and 4 bases from J, the gap between germline ends came to 10 bases. The CDR3 runs 14 residues.

The rearrangement links TRBV6-2 or TRBV6-3 to TRBJ2-5; D is tentatively TRBD1 or TRBD2 (5 bases each). The germline V and J ends were trimmed by 2 bases and 5 bases, with 18 bases remaining between them. There are 16 residues in the CDR3. Germline CDR1 MNHEY, CDR2 SVGEGT. This chain's CDR3 is CASSYLGALGVETQYF. DNA for the CDR3: TGTGCCAGCAGTTACCTAGGGGCCTTGGGGGTCGAGACCCAGTACTTC.

This clonotype was seen a handful of times. This rearrangement joins TRBV29-1 to TRBJ1-1; D remains unclear. The CDR3 totals 13 residues. Germline CDR1 and CDR2: SQVTM and ANQGSEA. V was clipped by 1 base and J by 5 bases, with 11 bases between them. In DNA form, the CDR3 reads TGCAGCGTTGAAGCCAAGAGGGTTACTGAAGCTTTCTTT. Translating it yields CSVEAKRVTEAFF.

The chain has TRBV6-6 and TRBJ1-1; a weak D match, TRBD1 (6 bases). Germline assignment: CDR1 MNHNY and CDR2 SVGAGI (reference sequence). Trimming took off 6 bases at V and 6 bases at J, with 14 bases between the two ends. There are 13 residues in the CDR3. The CDR3 loop is CASRPRGEAEAFF. For the CDR3, the DNA is TGTGCCAGCAGACCCAGGGGAGAGGCTGAAGCTTTCTTT.

The V gene is TRBV27, the J gene TRBJ1-2, with a possible D match to TRBD1 (6 bases). The CDR3 loop spans 14 amino acids. The ends were cut back, 6 bases at V and 3 bases at J, with 14 bases in the middle. Germline lookup yields CDR1 MNHEY and CDR2 SMNVEV (reference sequence). DNA of the CDR3: TGTGCCAGCAGGGACAGCGAAAGCTACTATGGCTACACCTTC. Its translation: CASRDSESYYGYTF.

This clonotype appeared a few times. The V and J genes are TRBV7-9 and TRBJ2-5; TRBD1 agrees at 9 bases. Germline V gene lookup returns CDR1 SEHNR and CDR2 FQNEAQ (reference sequence). The CDR3 is made up of 14 amino acids. V trimming: 6 bases; J trimming: 3 bases; junction bases outside the gene matches: 5. CDR3 in DNA: TGTGCCAGCAGTCATTGGGACAGGGAAGAGACCCAGTACTTC. This encodes CASSHWDREETQYF.

The chain has TRBV10-3 and TRBJ2-1; 9 bases match TRBD2. There are 18 residues in the CDR3. The J segment lost 9 bases and the V segment lost 1 base, leaving 16 bases of the junction unmatched. Per germline, CDR1 ENHRY and CDR2 SYGVKD. The CDR3 DNA is TGTGCCATCAGTGAGTGGCAGGGGGTAGCGGGAGACGTCGGTGAGCAGTTCTTC. This gives the protein CAISEWQGVAGDVGEQFF.